This TCR beta chain appears in the sequencing data of a study of CD8+CD57+ T cells in acquired aplastic anemia. Study information: DNA recovered from sorted CD4+ and CD8+ cells had a mean of around 3.3 ug. Study-wide results and limits: Levels of CD8+ Simpson's diversity were not significantly distinct in patients versus controls.

This clonotype has ten or more counts. Its antigen remains unknown. Genomic DNA served as template for TCR beta VDJ and CDR3 profiling. MiXCR, run by TCRdb on the reads, gives a single entry per CDR3 protein. Of under 350,000 distinct CDR3 sequences detected, 45% to 65% appear once; the ten largest clones hold roughly 1.2%. The CDR3 extends over 17 amino acids. V lost 0 bases and J lost 4, with 16 bases in between. Germline V gene lookup returns CDR1 MNHEY and CDR2 SVGAGI. Patients selected for sequencing had displayed CD8+CD57+ cell expansion by flow cytometry. All patients had severe acquired aplastic anemia. The study sampled blood from patients who had received no therapy.

The sequenced sample consisted of sorted CD4+, CD8+, or CD8+CD57+ T cells (not recorded which) from PBMCs. The source is a human donor with aplastic anemia. The chain uses TRBV6-5 and TRBJ2-4, with D perhaps TRBD1 (7 bases). This chain's CDR3 is CASSYSGGGSAKNIQYF. The CDR3 DNA follows: TGTGCCAGCAGTTACTCTGGAGGGGGCAGCGCAAAAAACATTCAGTACTTC.